What follows is one T cell receptor beta chain and its context. The sample originates from a study of T-cell reconstitution after alpha-beta-depleted transplantation in children. Unique molecular identifiers were incorporated into the prepared TCRbeta library. In TCRdb, the PCR reads were re-called with MiXCR into one record per CDR3 protein. The sample carries roughly 340,000 distinct CDR3 sequences, around 15% recorded once. The sequenced sample was PBMCs, mostly from graft donor cells, obtained 360 days after TCRalphabeta/CD19-depleted stem cell transplant. This receptor was obtained from a male patient between 2 and 15 years old who had a stem cell transplant for acute lymphoblastic leukemia, so the T cells may come from the graft donor.

The CDR3 sequence is CASRAEQVNTGELFF. The CDR3 region has the DNA TGTGCCAGCAGAGCGGAACAGGTCAACACCGGGGAGCTGTTTTTT. The chain joins TRBV7-9 to TRBJ2-2, with D perhaps given as TRBD1 or TRBD2 (5 bases each). This CDR3 region has 15 residues. From germline, CDR1 is SEHNR and CDR2 FQNEAQ (reference sequence). Deletions cut 6 bases from V and 2 bases from J, with 13 bases between.